This TCR beta chain came from a study of CD8+ T cells in alopecia areata. RNA extraction was followed by reverse transcription into cDNA, which acted as the sequencing template. Sequencing used immunoSEQ multiplex PCR; TCRdb keeps in-frame clones, though not all of them. The data show about 180,000 clones, 53% seen once. Treatment: oral pan-JAK inhibitor, 5-10 mg twice daily. V shed 6 bases and J shed 3 bases, with 18 bases lying between them. Per germline, CDR1 SQVTM and CDR2 ANQGSEA. The CDR3 has 14 residues. A few counts support this clone. The sample in question was CD8+ T cells sorted from blood, obtained at week 24, from a patient treated with tofacitinib. This chain links TRBV29-1 with TRBJ2-7; a possible D gene is TRBD1 (5 bases). This sequence was found in a human donor with alopecia areata. CDR3 residues: CSVLTNLGHYEQYF. The CDR3 DNA reads as TGCAGCGTGCTCACTAATTTGGGGCACTACGAGCAGTACTTC.